The 6 T cell receptor beta chains listed next were all sequenced from one sample in a study of cytomegalovirus exposure and HLA in healthy donors. Vbeta (60) and Jbeta (13) primers were used in the PCR. Clones were read by immunoSEQ multiplex PCR, and TCRdb kept only the in-frame ones, dropping some. Among about 160,000 clones listed, about 80% were seen once. Sequencing used PBMCs. These receptor sequences come from a woman in her forties or fifties in good health and CMV-seronegative.

The chain links TRBV15 to TRBJ1-5; possibly TRBD1 for D (5 bases). The CDR3 has 12 residues. Trimming took off 5 bases at V and 5 bases at J, with 7 bases between the two ends. Germline-derived CDR1 and CDR2 are LNHNV and YYDKDF (reference sequence). CDR3 region: CATSGDYQPQHF. Written as DNA, the CDR3 is TGTGCCACCAGCGGGGACTATCAGCCCCAGCATTTT.

The chain carries TRBV27 and TRBJ2-7; TRBD2 aligns across 12 bases. Trimming at V came to 6 bases and at J to 7 bases, leaving 16 bases not matched to a gene. Germline V gives CDR1 MNHEY, CDR2 SMNVEV (reference sequence). The CDR3 has 17 amino acids. CDR3 protein: CASSRLAGAFGGEEQYF. The CDR3 nucleotides read TGTGCCAGCAGCCGACTAGCGGGAGCGTTTGGGGGAGAAGAGCAGTACTTC.

V is TRBV10-1 and J is TRBJ2-2, with 13 bases identical to TRBD2. V lost 10 bases, J lost 2 bases, and 10 bases stayed unmatched. The CDR3 loop spans 17 amino acids. Germline CDR1 WNHNN, CDR2 SYGVQD (reference sequence). Written as DNA, the CDR3 is TGCGCCACCCGGGTGACTAGCGGGGGGAAAAACACCGGGGAGCTGTTTTTT. It specifies CATRVTSGGKNTGELFF.

The chain combines TRBV6-6 with TRBJ2-7; D may be TRBD1 (6 bases). The CDR3 is 13 residues long. Trimming removed 3 bases from V and 1 base from J, with 7 bases in between. Germline values: CDR1 MNHNY, CDR2 SVGAGI (reference sequence). The CDR3 DNA is TGTGCCAGCAGTTATCAGGGGTCCTACGAGCAGTACTTC. Protein: CASSYQGSYEQYF.

The rearrangement links TRBV30 to TRBJ1-1; maybe TRBD1 (6 bases). The length of the CDR3 is 14 residues. V was trimmed by 3 bases and J by 2 bases, leaving 13 bases between them. From germline, CDR1 is GTSNPN and CDR2 SVGIG (reference sequence). The CDR3 DNA is TGTGCCTGGAGCGCCGGGACACCAAACACTGAAGCTTTCTTT. It encodes CAWSAGTPNTEAFF.

This chain uses TRBV19 with TRBJ2-1; 14 positions agree with TRBD2. Trimming cost V 6 bases and J 7 bases; bases outside gene matches: 11. There are 17 residues in the CDR3. CDR1 and CDR2 from the germline V gene are LNHDA and SQIVND (reference sequence). The CDR3 nucleotides read TGTGCCAGTAGCGCGATGGGACTAGCGGGAGTAACTAATGAGCAGTTCTTC. The encoded protein is CASSAMGLAGVTNEQFF. Full variable domain (remainder filled in from reference TRBV19 and TRBJ2-1): DGGITQSPKYLFRKEGQNVTLSCEQNLNHDAMYWYRQDPGQGLRLIYYSQIVNDFQKGDIAEGYSVSREKKESFPLTVTSAQKNPTAFYLCASSAMGLAGVTNEQFFGPGTRLTVL.